What follows are 8 T cell receptor beta chains derived from one specimen sequenced in a study of cytomegalovirus exposure and HLA in healthy donors. Use of 60 Vbeta and 13 Jbeta primers characterized the PCR. Using immunoSEQ multiplex PCR, the repertoire was profiled, and TCRdb retains in-frame clones only, with some absent. The table lists over 150,000 clones, around 90% of them singletons. Input material: PBMCs. Source of these receptors: a woman aged 25-40 years in good health and CMV-seronegative.

The chain joins TRBV25-1 to TRBJ1-2, with D perhaps TRBD1 (5 bases). CDR1 is MGHDK and CDR2 is SYGVNS in the germline V gene. V gave up 1 base and J gave up 4 bases, with 22 bases separating them. This CDR3 has 18 amino acids. CDR3 amino acids: CASSESLGARKGGYGYTF. CDR3 sequence (DNA): TGTGCCAGCAGTGAATCCTTAGGGGCACGTAAAGGTGGCTATGGCTACACCTTC.

The rearrangement uses TRBV5-8 and TRBJ2-7, with 10 bases lining up with TRBD1. CDR3 length: 16 residues. Germline V gene sequence: CDR1 SGHTS, CDR2 YDEGEE. Germline trimming cut 5 bases from V and 7 bases from J; bases unmatched to any gene: 15. Here the CDR3 reads CASSRRLGDRGWEQYF. The DNA of the CDR3 is TGTGCCAGCAGTAGAAGGCTAGGGGACAGGGGTTGGGAGCAGTACTTC.

The rearrangement links TRBV19 to TRBJ2-3, with 14 bases that match TRBD2. V lost 0 bases to trimming and J lost 4 bases; unmatched junction nucleotides: 6. CDR1 is LNHDA and CDR2 is SQIVND in the germline V gene (reference sequence). The CDR3 consists of 18 residues. Here the CDR3 reads CASSIDPVGLAGADTQYF. CDR3 nucleotides: TGTGCCAGTAGTATAGACCCGGTGGGACTAGCGGGAGCAGATACGCAGTATTTT.

The chain recombines TRBV5-1 with TRBJ2-1; TRBD2 aligns across 7 bases. The CDR3 sequence is 15 residues long. Trimming removed 4 bases from V and 2 bases from J; junction bases left unmatched: 6. Germline V gene lookup returns CDR1 SGHRS and CDR2 YFSETQ. DNA for the CDR3: TGCGCCAGCAGCGGGGGGAGGGGAACCTACAATGAGCAGTTCTTC. Residues: CASSGGRGTYNEQFF.

J is TRBJ2-1 and V is TRBV28; TRBD1 aligns across 10 bases. This CDR3 contains 15 residues. Trimming removed 5 bases from V and 7 bases from J; junction bases left unmatched: 8. Germline-derived CDR1 and CDR2 are MDHEN and SYDVKM. CDR3 coding DNA: TGTGCCAGCAGTACCCGGGACAGGGGAGAGAATGAGCAGTTCTTC. Protein: CASSTRDRGENEQFF.

The V gene is TRBV7-6, the J gene TRBJ1-2, with D perhaps matching TRBD1 (5 bases). Per germline, CDR1 SGHVS and CDR2 FNYEAQ. V dropped 5 bases and J dropped 10 bases, with 17 bases sitting between them. CDR3 length equals 13 residues. The CDR3 coding sequence is TGTGCCAGCAGCCCAAAAGGGGCCCGCGACTACACCTTC. It codes for CASSPKGARDYTF.

The chain carries TRBV6-5 and TRBJ2-3; 8 bases fit TRBD2. Looked up from germline, CDR1 is MNHEY and CDR2 is SVGAGI. The length of the CDR3 is 16 residues. The V gene end was trimmed by 2 bases and the J gene end by 2 bases; junction bases not matched to a gene: 6. DNA for the CDR3: TGTGCCAGCAGTTACGCGGGGGGCCCCTACACAGATACGCAGTATTTT. Translation: CASSYAGGPYTDTQYF.

V usage is TRBV6-6 and J usage is TRBJ1-1, with a weak D call TRBD1 (5 bases). The CDR3 length is 15 residues. V lost 7 bases and J lost 0, with 15 bases in between. Germline V gene data show CDR1 as MNHNY and CDR2 as SVGAGI (reference sequence). This CDR3 is CASTNPGKMNTEAFF. CDR3 DNA sequence: TGTGCCAGCACTAATCCAGGGAAGATGAACACTGAAGCTTTCTTT.